Below are 26 T cell receptor beta chains sequenced from a single sample in a study of blood T cell repertoires in COVID-19. TCRdb keeps only in-frame clones here, not all; method: immunoSEQ multiplex PCR. The repertoire includes a few hundred thousand clones, roughly 89% of them detected once, and about 8.9% sits in the top ten. The specimen was PBMCs or T cells enriched from blood (not recorded which). The receptors here all came from a woman aged 18-29 years who had recovered from COVID-19.

This clone was seen a single time. V usage is TRBV3-1 (or the pseudogene TRBV3-2) and J usage is TRBJ1-2; D not certain. The V and J ends lost 7 bases and 3 bases respectively, with 9 bases between them. Germline V CDR1 and CDR2: LGHDT, YNNKEL (reference sequence). The CDR3 is made up of 12 amino acids. In DNA, the CDR3 is TGTGCCAGCACGGGTTGGGACTATGGCTACACCTTC. Amino acids: CASTGWDYGYTF.

The chain uses TRBV28 and TRBJ1-5; D might be TRBD1 (6 bases). Germline V gene sequence: CDR1 MDHEN, CDR2 SYDVKM. The V end lost 6 bases, the J end lost 2 bases, and 14 bases lay between the germline ends. This CDR3 contains 15 residues. DNA of the CDR3: TGTGCCAGCAGCGTTCCGCGGACAGGCAATCAGCCCCAGCATTTT. It encodes CASSVPRTGNQPQHF.

V usage is TRBV7-2 and J usage is TRBJ2-7; maybe TRBD1 (5 bases). V was trimmed by 4 bases and J by 1 base, leaving 17 bases between them. The CDR3 loop spans 16 amino acids. Germline V gene lookup returns CDR1 SGHTA and CDR2 FQGNSA. The CDR3 protein is CASSSQTDTISYEQYF. The CDR3 nucleotides are TGTGCCAGCAGCTCCCAGACAGATACAATTTCCTACGAGCAGTACTTC.

A few counts support this clone. The chain joins TRBV7-2 to TRBJ1-6; 8 positions agree with TRBD1. The CDR3 extends over 16 amino acids. V dropped 3 bases and J dropped 8; count of bases not matched to a gene: 9. Germline V CDR1 and CDR2: SGHTA, FQGNSA. The CDR3 protein is CASSFSHRTGYSPLHF. CDR3 coding DNA: TGTGCCAGCAGCTTCTCCCATCGGACAGGGTATTCACCCCTCCACTTT.

On this clone itself: One end of the junction does not line up with germline, which may come from a read error. This sequence joins TRBV9 and TRBJ1-1, with D possibly being TRBD1 (6 bases). Germline V gene lookup returns CDR1 SGDLS and CDR2 YYNGEE. CDR3 length equals 17 residues. CDR3 sequence: CASSPRTGIVANAEAFF. The CDR3, as DNA: TGTGCCAGCAGCCCGAGAACAGGGATAGTTGCGAACGCTGAAGCTTTCTTT.

The gene calls are TRBV12-3 or TRBV12-4 and TRBJ1-2, with D uncertain. CDR3 size: 13 residues. V lost 6 bases, J lost 6 bases, and 14 bases lay in between. As DNA, the CDR3 is TGTGCCAGCAGGTGGTCCCAGAGGCATGGCTACACCTTC. As protein: CASRWSQRHGYTF.

The V call is TRBV5-6, the J call TRBJ1-4; weak D call: TRBD1 (5 bases). CDR1 is SGHDT and CDR2 is YYEEEE in the germline V gene. Trimming shortened V by 0 bases and J by 7 bases, and 13 bases separated the two germline ends. The CDR3 is 15 residues long. The CDR3 region is CASSLAGGGIEKLFF. The CDR3 nucleotides read TGTGCCAGCAGCTTGGCCGGGGGAGGGATTGAAAAACTGTTTTTT.

The rearrangement uses TRBV5-1 and TRBJ2-7; TRBD2 matches at 9 bases. This CDR3 comprises 16 residues. Trimming took 0 bases from V and 6 from J; bases not matched to a gene: 10. Germline V lookup: CDR1 SGHRS, CDR2 YFSETQ. CDR3 loop: CASSLEGAGGPFEQYF. The CDR3 DNA sequence: TGCGCCAGCAGCTTGGAAGGGGCGGGAGGGCCTTTCGAGCAGTACTTC.

The chain joins TRBV3-1 (or the pseudogene TRBV3-2) to TRBJ2-1, with TRBD2 as a possible D gene (5 bases). Germline CDR1 is LGHDT and CDR2 is YNNKEL (reference sequence). Trimming pared 3 bases from V and 5 bases from J, leaving 17 bases between. The CDR3 sequence is 16 residues long. CDR3 nucleotide sequence: TGTGCCAGCAGCCATCCCGGGGAGCGGATTAACAATGAGCAGTTCTTC. It translates to CASSHPGERINNEQFF.

This chain connects TRBV5-4 to TRBJ1-1; D unresolved. The V and J ends lost 0 bases and 1 base respectively, with 10 bases between them. The germline gives CDR1 SGHNT, CDR2 YYREEE (reference sequence). The CDR3 extends over 15 amino acids. For the CDR3, the DNA is TGTGCCAGCAGCTTGGGGGTGGCGGGGAACACTGAAGCTTTCTTT. Protein: CASSLGVAGNTEAFF.

This rearrangement joins TRBV19 to TRBJ2-5; D not resolved. The CDR3 runs 11 residues. Per the germline V gene, CDR1 is LNHDA and CDR2 is SQIVND (reference sequence). V was trimmed by 3 bases and J by 5 bases, leaving 4 bases between them. CDR3 sequence reads: CASSIEETQYF. The CDR3 nucleotides are TGTGCCAGTAGTATTGAGGAGACCCAGTACTTC.

The V gene is TRBV4-1, the J gene TRBJ1-4; the match to TRBD1 covers 7 bases. Germline trimming cut 4 bases from V and 6 bases from J; bases unmatched to any gene: 8. Germline loops: CDR1 MGHRA, CDR2 YSYEKL. This CDR3 is built from 15 residues. CDR3 region: CASSPTTGSDEKLFF. For the CDR3, the DNA is TGCGCCAGCAGCCCTACGACAGGGTCTGATGAAAAACTGTTTTTT.

The chain uses TRBV5-1 and TRBJ2-2; no definite D call. The germline V and J ends were trimmed by 4 bases and 0 bases, with 10 bases remaining between them. The CDR3 extends over 15 amino acids. From germline, CDR1 is SGHRS and CDR2 YFSETQ. The chain's CDR3 is CASSRETPNTGELFF. DNA for the CDR3: TGCGCCAGCAGCCGAGAGACACCGAACACCGGGGAGCTGTTTTTT.

V is TRBV7-2 and J is TRBJ2-1; 9 nucleotides line up with TRBD2. This CDR3 region has 15 residues. With 4 bases clipped from V and 5 bases from J, the junction kept 6 bases outside the gene matches. Germline V gene lookup returns CDR1 SGHTA and CDR2 FQGNSA. As DNA, the CDR3 is TGTGCCAGCAGCTATCGGCGGGGGGGCAACAATGAGCAGTTCTTC. Amino acid sequence: CASSYRRGGNNEQFF.

CDR3 DNA sequence: TGTGCCAGCAGCCCACAAATCCGGGGGATCGGCACTGAAGCTTTCTTT. It encodes CASSPQIRGIGTEAFF. V is TRBV9 and J is TRBJ1-1; TRBD1 is a possible D gene (5 bases). Germline lookup yields CDR1 SGDLS and CDR2 YYNGEE. V lost 4 bases, J lost 4 bases, and 20 bases lay in between. There are 16 residues in the CDR3.

This clone has more than one count but fewer than ten. The V gene is TRBV19, the J gene TRBJ1-2; D is unresolved. The germline gives CDR1 LNHDA, CDR2 SQIVND (reference sequence). This CDR3 contains 14 residues. V lost 5 bases to trimming and J lost 4 bases, with 14 bases between them. In DNA form, the CDR3 reads TGTGCCAGTAGTGAGCGGTTCCGGACCTATGGCTACACCTTC. Its protein product is CASSERFRTYGYTF.

The V and J genes are TRBV27 and TRBJ2-3; possible D gene TRBD1, 5 bases. Trimming cost V 3 bases and J 0 bases, with 16 bases left between them. The CDR3 runs to 17 residues. Germline CDR1 and CDR2: MNHEY and SMNVEV (reference sequence). The CDR3: CASSLGPLPASTDTQYF. Written as DNA, the CDR3 is TGTGCCAGCAGTTTGGGGCCTTTACCGGCTAGCACAGATACGCAGTATTTT.

V usage is TRBV2 and J usage is TRBJ2-3; 9 nucleotides align to TRBD2. J lost 4 bases, V lost 7 bases, and 15 bases had no gene match. The CDR3 runs to 17 residues. CDR1 and CDR2 (germline): SNHLY, FYNNEI. The chain's CDR3 is CASKQGAGGPRADTQYF. For the CDR3, the DNA is TGTGCCAGCAAACAAGGGGCGGGAGGGCCCCGGGCAGATACGCAGTATTTT.

The chain employs TRBV7-8 and TRBJ1-3, with no clear D. Germline V lookup: CDR1 SGHVS, CDR2 FQNEAQ. The CDR3 extends over 14 amino acids. The V end was cut by 2 bases, the J end by 1 base, with 6 bases between. The CDR3 bases are TGTGCCAGCAGCTTACCAACTTCTGGAAACACCATATATTTT. It is translated as CASSLPTSGNTIYF.

This clone was counted only a few times. The chain carries TRBV27 and TRBJ2-7; D gene uncertain. Germline V gene lookup returns CDR1 MNHEY and CDR2 SMNVEV (reference sequence). V was cut by 7 bases and J by 7 bases, with 20 bases left in between. CDR3 length: 14 amino acids. CDR3 sequence reads: CASNPGPPMREQYF. As DNA, the CDR3 is TGTGCCAGCAATCCGGGTCCCCCGATGAGGGAGCAGTACTTC.

This chain connects TRBV6-2 or TRBV6-3 to TRBJ2-5; TRBD2 matches 10 bases. The germline CDR1 and CDR2 sequences are MNHEY and SVGEGT. V was pared by 3 bases and J by 1 base, with 5 bases of the junction left unmatched. This CDR3 region has 16 residues. In DNA, the CDR3 is TGTGCCAGCAGTTATATCGGGACTAGCGCCCAAGAGACCCAGTACTTC. Translating it yields CASSYIGTSAQETQYF.

This sequence joins TRBV7-2 and TRBJ1-5; unclear D gene. This CDR3 comprises 12 residues. V lost 5 bases, J lost 1 base, and 3 bases lay in between. Germline loops: CDR1 SGHTA, CDR2 FQGNSA. The DNA for the CDR3 is TGTGCCAGCAGCCCGAGCAATCAGCCCCAGCATTTT. Amino acid sequence: CASSPSNQPQHF.

The gene calls are TRBV19 and TRBJ2-1; 10 nucleotides match TRBD1. This CDR3 region has 15 residues. CDR1 LNHDA and CDR2 SQIVND come from the germline V gene (reference sequence). Losses at the gene ends were 5 bases for V and 11 bases for J; bases not matched to a gene: 12. CDR3 sequence reads: CASSYGQGDPRKQFF. The DNA for the CDR3 is TGTGCCAGTAGTTACGGACAGGGGGACCCACGGAAGCAGTTCTTC.

The rearrangement uses TRBV7-3 and TRBJ2-1, with TRBD2 matching over 8 bases. This CDR3 has 17 amino acids. The V and J ends lost 2 bases and 4 bases, in that order; junction bases with no gene match: 10. Germline V gene lookup returns CDR1 SGHTA and CDR2 FQGTGA. This CDR3 is CASSLSPGTRDYNEQFF. CDR3 DNA sequence: TGTGCCAGCAGCTTATCTCCGGGGACTAGAGATTACAATGAGCAGTTCTTC.

The rearrangement links TRBV7-9 to TRBJ1-5; 12 bases align to TRBD1. Germline V CDR1 and CDR2: SEHNR, FQNEAQ (reference sequence). Losses at the gene ends were 2 bases for V and 2 bases for J; bases not matched to a gene: 10. CDR3 length: 19 amino acids. CDR3 nucleotide sequence: TGTGCCAGCAGCTTACAGCTAGGGACAGGGGGCGCGGGCAATCAGCCCCAGCATTTT. It specifies CASSLQLGTGGAGNQPQHF.

This clone was counted once. This CDR3 is CASSQQPLADNEQFF. CDR3 nucleotide sequence: TGCGCCAGCAGCCAGCAGCCCCTAGCGGACAATGAGCAGTTCTTC. This sequence joins TRBV4-3 and TRBJ2-1; 7 bases are a match to TRBD2. V dropped 3 bases and J dropped 5; count of bases not matched to a gene: 7. Germline CDR1 and CDR2: LGHNA and YSLEER. The CDR3 spans 15 residues.